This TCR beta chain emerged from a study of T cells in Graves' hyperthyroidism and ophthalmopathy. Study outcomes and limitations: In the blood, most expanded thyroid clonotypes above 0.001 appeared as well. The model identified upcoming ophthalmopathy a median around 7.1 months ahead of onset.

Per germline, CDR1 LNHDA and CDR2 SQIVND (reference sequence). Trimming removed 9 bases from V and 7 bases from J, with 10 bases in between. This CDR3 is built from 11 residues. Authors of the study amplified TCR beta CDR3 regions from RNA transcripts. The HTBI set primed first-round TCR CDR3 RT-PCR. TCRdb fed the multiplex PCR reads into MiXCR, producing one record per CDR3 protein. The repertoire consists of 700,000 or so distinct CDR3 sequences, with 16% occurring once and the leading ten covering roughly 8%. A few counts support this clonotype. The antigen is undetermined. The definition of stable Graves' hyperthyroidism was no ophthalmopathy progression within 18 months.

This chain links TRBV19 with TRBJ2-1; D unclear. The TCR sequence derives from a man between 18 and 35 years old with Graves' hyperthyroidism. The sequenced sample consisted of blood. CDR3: CASSTRNEQFF. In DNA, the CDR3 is TGTGCCAGCAGCACGCGTAATGAGCAGTTCTTC.